Sequencing of this TCR beta chain was carried out in a study of blood T cell repertoires in COVID-19. Study context: Samples taken during acute and convalescent COVID-19 were collected in the United States, Italy and Spain. PBMCs, B-cell-depleted T cells, or T cells provided the cDNA or gDNA that made up the material.

Seattle-derived patients entered the study during active infection and were followed longitudinally. The V end lost 5 bases, the J end lost 1 base, and 8 bases lay between the germline ends. Germline values: CDR1 MRHNA, CDR2 SNTAGT. The CDR3 contains 14 residues. Clones were sequenced by immunoSEQ multiplex PCR, and TCRdb holds only the in-frame ones, with some missing. Counted here are 95,000 to 150,000 clones, approximately 85% occurring once; the ten biggest clones make up about 3%. The V gene is TRBV6-4, the J gene TRBJ2-2; the D is unclear. The sequencing sample was made of peripheral blood. This receptor was identified in a woman of 80 years or more with COVID-19, enrolled during active disease. The CDR3 here is CASSSLRNTGELFF. In DNA, the CDR3 is TGTGCCAGCAGTTCATTGAGGAACACCGGGGAGCTGTTTTTT.